This TCR beta chain appears in the sequencing data of a study of prognosis after radiotherapy for stage I lung cancer. Study context: In a handful of patients, distant metastases developed after radiotherapy (median approximately seven months), whereas 15 patients showed no significant progression. Study conclusions and caveats: A drop in unique TCR clone counts was seen after stereotactic body radiation therapy, median roughly 10,000 versus 7,000.

Free of prior chemotherapy, radiotherapy and other malignancies, all of the patients were also node-negative on CT and PET/CT. This CDR3 has 15 residues. Germline assignment: CDR1 KGHSH and CDR2 LQKENI. Trimming took off 2 bases at V and 8 bases at J, with 16 bases between the two ends. By two-round multiplex PCR, the TCR beta CDR3 was amplified from genomic DNA. Primers specific to each TRBV and TRBJ gene were used in first-round PCR. TCRdb reprocessed the multiplex PCR reads via MiXCR and lists one record per CDR3 protein. The repertoire has about 26,000 distinct CDR3 sequences, about 32% of them found once; the top ten carry under 45%. There are many counts of this clonotype. Its specificity is not known.

This sequence joins TRBV18 and TRBJ2-1, with D possibly being TRBD2 (6 bases). The sample consisted of PBMCs, taken before or after stereotactic body radiation therapy (not recorded which). This receptor was identified in a donor aged 50 or older with non-small cell lung cancer. The CDR3: CASSPITGGGDEQFF. The CDR3, as DNA: TGTGCCAGCTCACCAATAACAGGTGGAGGGGATGAGCAGTTCTTC. Using reference TRBV18 and TRBJ2-1 for the parts outside the CDR3, the full variable domain is NAGVMQNPRHLVRRRGQEARLRCSPMKGHSHVYWYRQLPEEGLKFMVYLQKENIIDESGMPKERFSAEFPKEGPSILRIQQVVRGDSAAYFCASSPITGGGDEQFFGPGTRLTVL.